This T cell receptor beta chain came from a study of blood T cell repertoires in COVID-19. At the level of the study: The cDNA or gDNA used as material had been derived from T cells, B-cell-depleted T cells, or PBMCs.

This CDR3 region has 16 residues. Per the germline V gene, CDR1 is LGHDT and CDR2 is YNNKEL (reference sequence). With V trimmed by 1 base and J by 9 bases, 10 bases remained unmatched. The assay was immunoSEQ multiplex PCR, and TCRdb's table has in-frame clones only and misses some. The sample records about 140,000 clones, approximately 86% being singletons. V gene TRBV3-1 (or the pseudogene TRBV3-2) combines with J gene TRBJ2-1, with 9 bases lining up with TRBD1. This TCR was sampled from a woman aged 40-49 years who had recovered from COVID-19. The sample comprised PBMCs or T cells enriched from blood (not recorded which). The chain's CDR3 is CASSQARDRVRSEQFF. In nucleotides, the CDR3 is TGTGCCAGCAGCCAAGCCCGGGACAGGGTACGGAGTGAGCAGTTCTTC.